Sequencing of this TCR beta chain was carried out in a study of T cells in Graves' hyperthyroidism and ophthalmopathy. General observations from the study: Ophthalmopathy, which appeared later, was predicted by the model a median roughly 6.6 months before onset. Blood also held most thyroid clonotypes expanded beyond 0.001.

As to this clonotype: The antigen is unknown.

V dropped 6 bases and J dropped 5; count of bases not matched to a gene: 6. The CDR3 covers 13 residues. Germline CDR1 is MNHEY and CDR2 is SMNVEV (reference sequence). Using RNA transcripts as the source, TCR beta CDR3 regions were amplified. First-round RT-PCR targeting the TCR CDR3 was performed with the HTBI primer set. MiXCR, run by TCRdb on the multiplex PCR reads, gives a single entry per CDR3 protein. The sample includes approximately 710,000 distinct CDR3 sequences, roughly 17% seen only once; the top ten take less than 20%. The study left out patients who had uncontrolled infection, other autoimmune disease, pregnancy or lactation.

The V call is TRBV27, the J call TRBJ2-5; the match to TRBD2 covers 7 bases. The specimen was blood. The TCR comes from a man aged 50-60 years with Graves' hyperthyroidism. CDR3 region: CASRPNSGETQYF. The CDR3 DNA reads TGTGCCAGCAGACCGAATAGCGGGGAGACCCAGTACTTC.